Below, 29 T cell receptor beta chains from the same sample are listed, as sequenced in a study of lymphopenia after photon versus proton radiotherapy. Method: immunoSEQ multiplex PCR; TCRdb's copy keeps in-frame clones and lacks some. Here the sample spans roughly 32,000 clones, about 93% being singletons. This material consisted of peripheral blood, taken from a patient treated with photon-based radiotherapy. These receptors all stem from a woman aged 45-59 years with cholangiocarcinoma.

This clone was recorded a few times. The chain carries TRBV7-2 and TRBJ1-1; 9 bases align to TRBD1. CDR3 length: 15 residues. After removal of 5 bases from V and 0 bases from J, the junction contained 4 bases not matched to a gene. Germline V gene data show CDR1 as SGHTA and CDR2 as FQGNSA. The CDR3 DNA reads TGTGCCAGCAGCATTAACAGGGGGCTGAACACTGAAGCTTTCTTT. It is translated as CASSINRGLNTEAFF. Full variable domain (missing parts from reference TRBV7-2 and TRBJ1-1): GAGVSQSPSNKVTEKGKDVELRCDPISGHTALYWYRQSLGQGLEFLIYFQGNSAPDKSGLPSDRFSAERTGGSVSTLTIQRTQQEDSAVYLCASSINRGLNTEAFFGQGTRLTVV.

The chain links TRBV2 to TRBJ1-3; the D is unclear. Germline CDR1 SNHLY, CDR2 FYNNEI. This CDR3 has 14 amino acids. V lost 3 bases and J lost 0, with 6 bases in between. DNA for the CDR3: TGTGCCAGCAGTGATTTTTCCTCTGGAAACACCATATATTTT. It translates to CASSDFSSGNTIYF. Combining the CDR3 with reference TRBV2 and TRBJ1-3 gives the whole variable domain EPEVTQTPSHQVTQMGQEVILRCVPISNHLYFYWYRQILGQKVEFLVSFYNNEISEKSEIFDDQFSVERPDGSNFTLKIRSTKLEDSAMYFCASSDFSSGNTIYFGEGSWLTVV.

This chain links TRBV19 with TRBJ1-1, with D possibly being TRBD1 (5 bases). V shed 1 base and J shed 4 bases, with 22 bases lying between them. Germline assignment: CDR1 LNHDA and CDR2 SQIVND (reference sequence). The CDR3 length is 18 residues. This CDR3 reads CASSIVDPQGKRVTEAFF. As DNA, the CDR3 is TGTGCCAGTAGTATAGTGGATCCCCAGGGCAAACGGGTCACTGAAGCTTTCTTT. The whole variable domain, remainder taken from reference TRBV19 and TRBJ1-1, is DGGITQSPKYLFRKEGQNVTLSCEQNLNHDAMYWYRQDPGQGLRLIYYSQIVNDFQKGDIAEGYSVSREKKESFPLTVTSAQKNPTAFYLCASSIVDPQGKRVTEAFFGQGTRLTVV.

V gene TRBV19 combines with J gene TRBJ1-2, with TRBD1 identical over 9 bases. Trimming cost V 5 bases and J 3 bases; bases outside gene matches: 16. CDR1 and CDR2 from the germline V gene are LNHDA and SQIVND (reference sequence). The CDR3 extends over 18 amino acids. In DNA form, the CDR3 reads TGTGCCAGTAGTGTCGAGAGACAGGGGGGTACTGGCTACTATGGCTACACCTTC. Its protein product is CASSVERQGGTGYYGYTF.

The J gene is TRBJ1-1, the V gene TRBV7-9, with no clear D. The germline gives CDR1 SEHNR, CDR2 FQNEAQ (reference sequence). The CDR3 runs 10 residues. Trimming cost V 6 bases and J 4 bases, with 3 bases left between them. The CDR3 coding sequence is TGTGCCAGCAGTGTCACTGAAGCTTTCTTT. Translated: CASSVTEAFF.

The chain couples TRBV2 to TRBJ1-2; no firm D call. The V gene lost 4 bases and the J gene lost 4 bases, with 10 bases spanning the gap. This CDR3 spans 13 amino acids. Germline-derived CDR1 and CDR2 are SNHLY and FYNNEI. The CDR3 is CASSGTDVYGYTF. Here the CDR3 DNA reads TGTGCCAGCAGTGGAACAGACGTCTATGGCTACACCTTC.

The V call is TRBV6-1, the J call TRBJ2-7; D possibly uses TRBD1 or TRBD2 (5 bases each). The CDR3 contains 14 residues. Germline CDR1 reads MNHNS; CDR2 reads SASEGT. Trimming stripped 9 bases from V and 7 bases from J, with 22 bases between. This CDR3 is CASNRDQGYWEQYF. DNA of the CDR3: TGTGCCAGTAACCGGGACCAGGGATATTGGGAGCAGTACTTC.

This clone was recorded once. The rearrangement joins TRBV25-1 to TRBJ1-1, with 10 bases matching TRBD1. Germline lookup yields CDR1 MGHDK and CDR2 SYGVNS. There are 17 residues in the CDR3. The CDR3 bases are TGTGCTTCCCCCCACCCCCGGGACAGGGGTCTTAGAACTGAAGCTTTCTTT. Its protein product is CASPHPRDRGLRTEAFF.

The CDR3: CASSATVYEQYF. The CDR3 DNA reads TGTGCCAGCAGCGCGACTGTCTACGAGCAGTACTTC. The chain is built from TRBV7-6 and TRBJ2-7; the D is unclear. V was clipped by 5 bases and J by 3 bases, with 8 bases between them. This CDR3 is built from 12 residues. Germline CDR1 and CDR2: SGHVS and FNYEAQ.

V and J are TRBV19 and TRBJ1-1; D perhaps matches TRBD1 (5 bases). The CDR3 runs 14 residues. V lost 0 bases and J 3 bases, leaving 8 bases between the germline ends. In germline, CDR1 is LNHDA, CDR2 SQIVND (reference sequence). CDR3 in amino acids: CASSIDGGYTEAFF. In DNA form, the CDR3 reads TGTGCCAGTAGTATAGACGGGGGGTACACTGAAGCTTTCTTT. Full variable domain (missing parts from reference TRBV19 and TRBJ1-1): DGGITQSPKYLFRKEGQNVTLSCEQNLNHDAMYWYRQDPGQGLRLIYYSQIVNDFQKGDIAEGYSVSREKKESFPLTVTSAQKNPTAFYLCASSIDGGYTEAFFGQGTRLTVV.

The chain uses TRBV10-2 and TRBJ2-1; 11 bases are a match to TRBD2. Trimming took 9 bases from V and 3 from J; bases not matched to a gene: 7. This CDR3 has 15 amino acids. Germline V gene lookup returns CDR1 WSHSY and CDR2 SAAADI. The CDR3 loop reads CARPSGGPIYNEQFF. CDR3 DNA: TGCGCCAGACCTAGCGGGGGGCCGATCTACAATGAGCAGTTCTTC.

This clone has just one count. The chain links TRBV5-1 to TRBJ2-1; D is unclear. The length of the CDR3 is 12 residues. CDR1 and CDR2 (germline): SGHRS, YFSETQ. Trimming took 0 bases from V and 10 from J, leaving 8 bases between them. The CDR3 here is CASSLVESEQFF. The CDR3 bases are TGCGCCAGCAGCTTGGTCGAGAGCGAGCAGTTCTTC.

The chain uses TRBV5-1 and TRBJ2-3; 7 bases are shared with TRBD1. The CDR3 length is 14 residues. The V segment lost 0 bases and the J segment 5 bases; nucleotides outside the gene matches: 3. Germline V gene data show CDR1 as SGHRS and CDR2 as YFSETQ. The CDR3 sequence: CASSLGQGGDTQYF. Here the CDR3 DNA reads TGCGCCAGCAGCTTGGGACAGGGTGGAGATACGCAGTATTTT.

The genes are TRBV11-3 and TRBJ1-6, with D possibly matching TRBD1 (5 bases). V lost 3 bases and J lost 5, with 8 bases in between. Germline CDR1 reads SGHNT; CDR2 reads YENEEA. This CDR3 is built from 14 residues. This CDR3 is CASSLGRNNSPLHF. The CDR3 nucleotides are TGTGCCAGCAGCTTGGGACGGAATAATTCACCCCTCCACTTT.

V is TRBV19 and J is TRBJ2-7; the D gene is possibly TRBD1 (6 bases). The CDR3 consists of 15 residues. CDR1 LNHDA and CDR2 SQIVND come from the germline V gene (reference sequence). Trimming took 2 bases from V and 3 from J, leaving 14 bases between them. The CDR3 nucleotides are TGTGCCAGTAGTATAAATGGGGACACATTCTACGAGCAGTACTTC. Its translation: CASSINGDTFYEQYF.

This clone has just one count. The rearrangement links TRBV7-2 to TRBJ2-7; 11 nucleotides line up with TRBD2. The J segment lost 2 bases and the V segment lost 1 base, leaving 7 bases of the junction unmatched. The CDR3 extends over 17 amino acids. The V gene's germline CDR1 is SGHTA and CDR2 FQGNSA. CDR3 DNA sequence: TGTGCCAGCAGCTTAGGACAACCGGGACTAGCGGCCTACGAGCAGTACTTC. Protein: CASSLGQPGLAAYEQYF.

The V gene is TRBV19, the J gene TRBJ1-5, with TRBD1 as a possible D gene (5 bases). The germline CDR1 and CDR2 sequences are LNHDA and SQIVND (reference sequence). This CDR3 is built from 15 residues. V was shortened by 5 bases and J by 3 bases, with 14 bases between the two germline ends. The CDR3 bases are TGTGCCAGTAGTCAGCAGGGTTTGAACAATCAGCCCCAGCATTTT. It is translated as CASSQQGLNNQPQHF.

The rearrangement uses TRBV19 and TRBJ1-2, with TRBD1 identical over 8 bases. This CDR3 spans 13 amino acids. Germline V gene sequence: CDR1 LNHDA, CDR2 SQIVND (reference sequence). V lost 7 bases and J lost 7; bases outside the gene matches: 8. CDR3 residues: CASNLGQGPGYTF. CDR3 nucleotide sequence: TGTGCCAGTAATCTAGGACAGGGCCCTGGCTACACCTTC. Looking up the rest from reference TRBV19 and TRBJ1-2 gives the full variable domain: DGGITQSPKYLFRKEGQNVTLSCEQNLNHDAMYWYRQDPGQGLRLIYYSQIVNDFQKGDIAEGYSVSREKKESFPLTVTSAQKNPTAFYLCASNLGQGPGYTFGSGTRLTVV.

This sequence joins TRBV19 and TRBJ2-6; unclear D gene. The CDR3 totals 14 residues. CDR1 LNHDA and CDR2 SQIVND come from the germline V gene (reference sequence). Trimming left V 0 bases short and J 1 base short, with 1 base between. CDR3 loop: CASSIESGANVLTF. CDR3 in DNA: TGTGCCAGTAGTATAGAGTCTGGGGCCAACGTCCTGACTTTC.

The chain joins TRBV5-6 to TRBJ1-5, with unresolved D. V lost 7 bases to trimming and J lost 0 bases, with 17 bases between them. The CDR3 sequence is 16 residues long. Germline CDR1 is SGHDT and CDR2 is YYEEEE. CDR3 sequence: CASAPGGGFSNQPQHF. The CDR3 DNA sequence: TGTGCCAGCGCTCCTGGAGGAGGGTTTAGCAATCAGCCCCAGCATTTT.

For the CDR3, the DNA is TGCAGCGTGAGGGGAATGAACACTGAAGCTTTCTTT. Residues: CSVRGMNTEAFF. The chain has TRBV29-1 and TRBJ1-1, with TRBD1 as a possible D gene (5 bases). Looked up from germline, CDR1 is SQVTM and CDR2 is ANQGSEA. This CDR3 is built from 12 residues. V lost 6 bases, J lost 0 bases, and 8 bases lay in between.

The V gene is TRBV9, the J gene TRBJ1-6, with 7 bases that match TRBD1. Germline trimming cut 4 bases from V and 9 bases from J; bases unmatched to any gene: 13. The CDR3 totals 16 residues. Germline CDR1 is SGDLS and CDR2 is YYNGEE. The CDR3, as DNA: TGTGCCAGCAGCCCTCAACCCACAGGGGAAGGTTCACCCCTCCACTTT. Translated, it gives CASSPQPTGEGSPLHF.

The genes are TRBV21-1 and TRBJ1-1; the DNA was not used to check the table's D call, TRBD1. TRBV21-1 is a pseudogene segment. The CDR3 contains 12 residues. CDR3 DNA: TGTGCCAGCAGTACAGGGGGCGGTGAAGCTTTCTTT. This gives the protein CASSTGGGEAFF.

The gene calls are TRBV7-9 and TRBJ2-2, with TRBD1 matching over 8 bases. The junction had 5 bases not matched to a gene; V was cut back by 4 bases and J by 4 bases. This CDR3 contains 15 residues. Germline V CDR1 and CDR2: SEHNR, FQNEAQ (reference sequence). CDR3 protein: CASSSPRGPTGELFF. The CDR3 nucleotides read TGTGCCAGCAGCTCACCCAGGGGGCCCACCGGGGAGCTGTTTTTT.

The V gene is TRBV4-3, the J gene TRBJ2-5, with D maybe TRBD1 (5 bases). Trimming pared 1 base from V and 4 bases from J, leaving 16 bases between. Germline V gives CDR1 LGHNA, CDR2 YSLEER. The CDR3 sequence is 16 residues long. CDR3 in amino acids: CASSQVSGAAVETQYF. The CDR3 bases are TGCGCCAGCAGCCAAGTTAGTGGGGCCGCTGTAGAGACCCAGTACTTC.

This rearrangement joins TRBV27 to TRBJ1-1; the D is unclear. With 5 bases removed from V and 1 base from J, the gap between germline ends came to 14 bases. This CDR3 is 15 amino acids long. From germline, CDR1 is MNHEY and CDR2 SMNVEV (reference sequence). CDR3 nucleotides: TGTGCCAGCAGTCAACAAGGAAGGAGGAACACTGAAGCTTTCTTT. Translation: CASSQQGRRNTEAFF.

The rearrangement joins TRBV7-2 to TRBJ1-5; the D is unclear. The CDR3 length is 14 residues. CDR1 and CDR2 from the germline V gene are SGHTA and FQGNSA. V was trimmed by 5 bases and J by 3 bases, leaving 11 bases between them. CDR3 sequence (DNA): TGTGCCAGCAGCAGCCGGGAGATCAATCAGCCCCAGCATTTT. It codes for CASSSREINQPQHF.

The CDR3: CASSYNQPGSRETQYF. CDR3 nucleotide sequence: TGTGCCAGCAGTTACAATCAACCGGGCTCCAGGGAGACCCAGTACTTC. V and J are TRBV6-5 and TRBJ2-5; D is uncertain. CDR3 size: 16 residues. Trimming removed 2 bases from V and 5 bases from J, with 18 bases in between. The germline V gene encodes CDR1 MNHEY and CDR2 SVGAGI.

The rearrangement links TRBV6-5 to TRBJ2-2; 7 positions match TRBD1. Trimming took 6 bases from V and 0 from J; bases not matched to a gene: 4. CDR1 and CDR2 from the germline V gene are MNHEY and SVGAGI. The CDR3 covers 15 residues. In DNA, the CDR3 is TGTGCCAGCAGAGGTACAGGGGCGAACACCGGGGAGCTGTTTTTT. This sequence encodes CASRGTGANTGELFF.